This T cell receptor (beta chain) was sequenced in a study of blood T cell repertoires in COVID-19. This clone was seen a handful of times. V was clipped by 0 bases and J by 1 base, with 9 bases between them. This CDR3 spans 15 amino acids. Germline assignment: CDR1 ENHRY and CDR2 SYGVKD. Before they entered the study, exposed participants had met a COVID-19 case within 2 weeks. Profiling relied on immunoSEQ multiplex PCR, and the TCRdb table lists in-frame clones only, not all of them. The sample lists around 320,000 clones, under 90% occurring once. The chain couples TRBV10-3 to TRBJ1-1; no firm D call. The sequenced material came from PBMCs or T cells enriched from blood (not recorded which). The receptor was derived from a woman in her fifties or sixties who had been exposed to COVID-19. In nucleotides, the CDR3 is TGTGCCATCAGTGAGTCGGGCCAGAGGAACACTGAAGCTTTCTTT. It specifies CAISESGQRNTEAFF.